These 2 T cell receptor beta chains came from one sample sequenced in a study of vaccination and CD4 T cells after COVID-19. These receptors have no identified antigens. Specified treatment: approximately nine-day PBMC culture with coronavirus spike peptide pools or control peptides (ViraFEST assay). The study sequenced cultured CD4+ T cell DNA using the Oncomine TCR Beta short-read assay. TCRdb recomputed calls from the PCR reads with MiXCR, one row per CDR3 protein. The sample shows approximately 10,000 distinct CDR3 sequences, approximately 83% of them seen only once. Sequences were obtained from CD4+ T cells from blood, cultured in vitro. Receptor source: a human donor who had recovered from COVID-19.

The V gene is TRBV19, the J gene TRBJ1-1; the D is unclear. The CDR3 runs 14 residues. V shed 5 bases and J shed 1 base, with 11 bases lying between them. CDR1 and CDR2 (germline): LNHDA, SQIVND (reference sequence). The CDR3 loop reads CASSPGDRNTEAFF. DNA of the CDR3: TGTGCCAGTAGTCCAGGAGACCGGAACACTGAAGCTTTCTTT.

The V call is TRBV20-1, the J call TRBJ2-3; D may be TRBD2 (5 bases). This CDR3 spans 16 amino acids. The germline gives CDR1 DFQATT, CDR2 SNEGSKA (reference sequence). CDR3: CSLSKPEGSSADTQYF. The CDR3 coding sequence is TGCAGCCTCAGTAAACCGGAAGGGAGTTCCGCAGATACGCAGTATTTT.